This TCR beta chain came from a study of T cell repertoires in cytomegalovirus infection (dated by TCRdb to between 2017 and 2020). With regard to the full study: Recently identified HLA-C-restricted CMV epitopes, whose presentation resists viral immunomodulation, were targeted by peptide stimulations together with well-studied HLA-B-restricted epitopes. Donor HLA type was relevant to the analysis, as public TCR beta signatures indicated carriage of CMV infection together with the matching HLA type.

Data came from an Illumina HiSeq 1500. Clones were called with MiXCR by TCRdb after fastp trimmed the public reads at Q25, and only in-frame beta chains were retained. CDR3 protein duplicates are merged, each entry listing the most common genes and DNA. The sample includes 110,000 or so distinct CDR3 sequences, with 30% observed a single time. Together, the top ten hold 40% to 45% of the sample. What the treatment or condition label conveys for this sample: in vitro stimulation with specific CMV peptide epitopes to enrich CMV-specific T cells. Here is what the overall study found, with its caveats: In the ex vivo response, HLA-C-restricted CMV-specific TCR beta clonotypes were dominant, and in two of eight donors the single most frequent clonotype came from this HLA-C-restricted group. In both this cohort and an independent cohort of 352 donors, the cumulative frequency of public TCR beta family members distinguished carriers of CMV infection plus the relevant HLA type.

In the case of this clonotype: The specificity of this receptor is unknown. Base qualities are not recorded, but no much larger clone differs from it by a single base.

The V and J ends are trimmed by 6 bases and 6 bases, leaving 17 bases between them. For CDR1 and CDR2, the germline V gene lists MNHEY and SVGAGI. From the cysteine up to the phenylalanine, the CDR3 has a length of 14 residues. Here the CDR3 DNA is all that survives: 42 bases in frame from base 1. The V and J genes are TRBV6-5 and TRBJ1-1, with a weak D call of TRBD1 (5 bases match). This clonotype was obtained from a human donor in good health (CMV status not recorded). Some clones in this sample may be carry-over from other donors' samples. The sequencing here drew on CD8+ T cells from cultured PBMCs, taken from culture after CMV antigen stimulation. The nucleotide sequence reads TGTGCCAGCAGCCCGGGACCCATAGCCGCTGAAGCTTTCTTT. Translated, this is CASSPGPIAAEAFF.